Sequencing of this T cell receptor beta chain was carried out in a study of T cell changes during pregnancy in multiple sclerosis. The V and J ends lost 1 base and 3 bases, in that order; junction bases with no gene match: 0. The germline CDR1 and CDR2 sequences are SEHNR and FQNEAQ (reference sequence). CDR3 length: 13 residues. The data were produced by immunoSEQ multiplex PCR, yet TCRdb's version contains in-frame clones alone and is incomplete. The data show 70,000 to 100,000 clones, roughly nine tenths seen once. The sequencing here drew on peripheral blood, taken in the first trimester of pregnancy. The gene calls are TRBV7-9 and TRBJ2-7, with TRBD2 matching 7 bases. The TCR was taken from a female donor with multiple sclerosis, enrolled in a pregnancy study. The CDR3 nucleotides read TGTGCCAGCAGCTTAGGGGGGGGCTACGAGCAGTACTTC. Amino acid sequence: CASSLGGGYEQYF.